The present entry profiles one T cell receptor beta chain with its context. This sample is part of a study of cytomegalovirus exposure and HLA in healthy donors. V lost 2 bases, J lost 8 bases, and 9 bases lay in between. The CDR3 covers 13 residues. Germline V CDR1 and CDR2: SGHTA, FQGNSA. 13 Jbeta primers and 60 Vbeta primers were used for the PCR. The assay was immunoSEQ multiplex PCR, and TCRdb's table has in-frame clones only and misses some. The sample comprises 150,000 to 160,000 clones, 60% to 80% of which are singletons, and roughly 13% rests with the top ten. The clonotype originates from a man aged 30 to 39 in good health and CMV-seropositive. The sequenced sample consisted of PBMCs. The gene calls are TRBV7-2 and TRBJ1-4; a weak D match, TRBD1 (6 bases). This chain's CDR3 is CASSLQGREKLFF. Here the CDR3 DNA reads TGTGCCAGCAGCTTACAGGGGAGAGAAAAACTGTTTTTT.